This TCR beta chain was identified in a study of a mutant IDH1 vaccine in newly diagnosed glioma. Study-level points and caveats: Changes in the top peripheral T cell clonotypes seemingly had no bearing on pseudoprogression.

This CDR3 contains 20 residues. The junction had 13 bases not matched to a gene; V was cut back by 0 bases and J by 0 bases. CDR1 and CDR2 (germline): SGHDN, FVKESK. Note on this clone: Antigen unknown.

The time point: week 11, during vaccination. The content of each vaccine dose was 300 ug of mutant IDH1 20-mer peptide, and topical imiquimod accompanied it. Method: immunoSEQ multiplex PCR; TCRdb's copy keeps in-frame clones and lacks some. The sample contains roughly 61,000 clones, 80% of which appear only once. The rearrangement links TRBV14 to TRBJ2-1, with 8 positions matching TRBD1. The source material was PBMCs, sampled from a glioma patient whose treatment included an IDH1 peptide vaccine. This TCR derives from a man aged 45-65 years with glioma. The CDR3 DNA sequence: TGTGCCAGCAGCCAAGAAATGTTCAGGGGGCTTTTGAGCTCCTACAATGAGCAGTTCTTC. It codes for CASSQEMFRGLLSSYNEQFF.